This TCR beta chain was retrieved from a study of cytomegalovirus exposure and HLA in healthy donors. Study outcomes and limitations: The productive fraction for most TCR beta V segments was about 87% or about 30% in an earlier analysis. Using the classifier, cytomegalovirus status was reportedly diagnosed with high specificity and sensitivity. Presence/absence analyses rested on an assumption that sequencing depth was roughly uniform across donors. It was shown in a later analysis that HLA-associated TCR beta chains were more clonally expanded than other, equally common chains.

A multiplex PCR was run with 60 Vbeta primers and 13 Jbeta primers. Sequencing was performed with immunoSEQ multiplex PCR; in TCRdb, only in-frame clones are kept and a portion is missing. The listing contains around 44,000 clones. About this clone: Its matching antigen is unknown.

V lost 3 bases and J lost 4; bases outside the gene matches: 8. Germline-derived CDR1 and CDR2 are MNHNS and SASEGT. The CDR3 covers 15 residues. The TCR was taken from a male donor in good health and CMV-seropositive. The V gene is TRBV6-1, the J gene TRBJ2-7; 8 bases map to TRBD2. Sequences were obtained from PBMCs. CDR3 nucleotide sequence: TGTGCCAGCAGTGACCTGACTAGCGACTGGTACGAGCAGTACTTC. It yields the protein CASSDLTSDWYEQYF.